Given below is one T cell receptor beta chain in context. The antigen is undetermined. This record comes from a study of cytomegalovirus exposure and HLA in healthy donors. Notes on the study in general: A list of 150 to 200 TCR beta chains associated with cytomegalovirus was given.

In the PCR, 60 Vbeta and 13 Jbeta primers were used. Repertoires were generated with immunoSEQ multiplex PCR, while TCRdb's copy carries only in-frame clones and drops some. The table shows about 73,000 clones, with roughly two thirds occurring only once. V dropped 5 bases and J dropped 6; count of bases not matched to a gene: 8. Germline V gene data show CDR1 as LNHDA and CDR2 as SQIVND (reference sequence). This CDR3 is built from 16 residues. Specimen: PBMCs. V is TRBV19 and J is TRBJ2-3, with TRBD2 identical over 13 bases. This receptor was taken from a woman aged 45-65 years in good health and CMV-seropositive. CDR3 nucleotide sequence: TGTGCCAGTAGTTTGGGACTAGCGGGGTTCGAGGATACGCAGTATTTT. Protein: CASSLGLAGFEDTQYF.